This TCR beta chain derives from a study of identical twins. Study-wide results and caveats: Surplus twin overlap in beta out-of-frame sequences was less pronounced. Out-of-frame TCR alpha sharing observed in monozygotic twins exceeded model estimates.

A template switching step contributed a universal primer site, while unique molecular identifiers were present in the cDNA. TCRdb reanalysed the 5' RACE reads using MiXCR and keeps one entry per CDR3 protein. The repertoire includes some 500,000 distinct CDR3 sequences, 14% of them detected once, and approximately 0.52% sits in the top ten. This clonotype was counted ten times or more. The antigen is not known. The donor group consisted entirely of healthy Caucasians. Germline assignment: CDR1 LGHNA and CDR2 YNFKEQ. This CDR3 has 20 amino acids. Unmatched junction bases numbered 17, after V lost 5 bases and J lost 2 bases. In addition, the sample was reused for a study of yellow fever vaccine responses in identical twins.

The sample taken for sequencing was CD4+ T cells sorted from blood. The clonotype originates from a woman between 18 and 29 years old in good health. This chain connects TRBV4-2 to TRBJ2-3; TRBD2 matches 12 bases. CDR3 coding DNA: TGTGCCAGCAGCGTAACCCCACTAGCGGGGGGCCTGGGGACCACAGATACGCAGTATTTT. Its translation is CASSVTPLAGGLGTTDTQYF.